This T cell receptor beta chain was identified in a study of shared clonotypes between healthy human individuals. Study-level points and caveats: Genetic and exposure-history diversity was limited by the small donor number. Sequencing depth was expected to affect clonotype sharing among donors.

This clone has a single count. Its matching antigen is unknown. The assay was run at deep level. Genomic DNA of each subset was evenly split across several immunoSEQ plates. This table comes from immunoSEQ multiplex PCR, and its TCRdb copy is limited to in-frame clones, with some not included. The repertoire consists of approximately 2,300,000 clones, with 92% occurring once and the leading ten covering 0.37%. CDR1 and CDR2 from the germline V gene are MDHEN and SYDVKM. V lost 3 bases and J 5 bases, leaving 8 bases between the germline ends. The CDR3 extends over 12 amino acids. V is TRBV28 and J is TRBJ2-7, with D uncertain. The specimen sequenced was naive CD4+ T cells from PBMCs. Subset noted: CD45RA+ positively selected. This TCR was recovered from a man in his late teens or twenties in good health. Some clones in this sample may be carry-over from other donors' samples. CDR3 sequence: CASSFFGHEQYF. DNA for the CDR3: TGTGCCAGCAGTTTTTTTGGTCACGAGCAGTACTTC.